This TCR beta chain came from a study of shared clonotypes between healthy human individuals (dated by TCRdb to 2018 to 2021). Turning to the overall study: Two women and three men aged 18 to 49 years were included in the cohort. For each donor, three plates each were used for CD4 naive and CD4 memory, two plates were used for CD8 naive, and one plate was used for CD8 memory. The study deeply sequenced blood TCR repertoires of about five healthy adults to estimate repertoire size and the extent of clonotype sharing between individuals. To increase sequencing depth and limit assay-specific biases, TCR repertoire library preparation and sequencing were carried out by different laboratories using diverse techniques. Per donor, leukapheresis produced somewhere between about 0.9 and 10 billion PBMCs. General findings and caveats noted by the study authors: Because the study included only a small number of donors, the genetic and exposure-history diversity represented was limited. Sampling was limited to blood, and TCR repertoires in tissue likely differ from TCR repertoires in blood. Higher generation probabilities were observed for clonotypes shared by all four sorted-subset donors than for non-shared clonotypes. Naive subsets generally had larger estimated clonotype richness than memory subsets did. When a handful of donors were compared, the shared fraction of clonotypes was around 5.1% for naive CD4, less than 4% for naive CD8, 2.3% for memory CD4, and approximately 0.4% for memory CD8. Incomplete sequencing was indicated by rarefaction of sorted-subset datasets, despite the large sequencing depth. Pairwise subsampling indicated that sequencing depth was expected to affect the degree of clonotype sharing among donors.

This clone was detected only once. The clone's antigen remains unknown. No much larger clonotype is one base removed from it; base qualities were not supplied. This same CDR3 is encoded by further DNA sequences in the sample. The donors were healthy, HIV-negative adults who had no recently reported acute infections or vaccinations. Only Caucasian adults living in Nashville, Tennessee, USA were represented among the donors. CD4+ T cells were enriched through magnetic negative selection, after which naive cells were positively selected on CD45RA and the remaining negative fraction served as the memory subset. Blood was obtained by leukapheresis, after which PBMCs were separated by Ficoll-Histopaque density gradient centrifugation and cryopreserved in liquid nitrogen vapor phase. Purity and quantity of every magnetically sorted T cell population were checked by analytical flow cytometry. Genomic DNA was isolated from every sorted fraction and measured by UV absorbance on a Nanodrop 2000c.

Using the deep immunoSEQ assay, TCR CDR3 regions were amplified from genomic DNA by multiplex PCR. For each cell subset, the extracted genomic DNA was distributed evenly across all wells of several immunoSEQ 96-well plates, and each plate served as one replicate. For sorted subsets, about 210 ng of genomic DNA, equivalent to some 33,000 T cell genomes, went into each replicate PCR. The purified libraries were quantified using a Qubit 3.0 fluorometer, sized with a Bioanalyzer 2100, and then quantified again using the KAPA Library Quantification kit. Every immunoSEQ 96-well plate was sequenced on a dedicated single-read 150-cycle Illumina NextSeq 550 flow cell. In the paper's pipeline: Because only junctional sequences without quality scores were contained in the immunoSEQ output, filtering matching that applied to full-length reads could not be performed. To assign V/J genes and CDR3, sequences were annotated using PyIR, a Python wrapper for IgBLAST v1.9, with IMGT germline references. Reads were removed for weak V/J assignments (E-value above 1e-6), missing CDR3, stop codons, out-of-frame junctions, or ambiguous translated residues. V3J clonotypes were defined as sequences sharing an identical inferred V gene, J gene, and CDR3 amino acid sequence. The percentage overlap between two repertoires was calculated by dividing the number of shared unique clonotypes by the size of the smaller repertoire. Richness of each repertoire was evaluated using RTK rarefaction, the Chao1 estimator, and Recon v2.1 estimates of unobserved clonotypes. Generation probabilities for all TCRbeta clonotypes obtained by the gDNA method from a handful of donors were computed using OLGA. This immuneACCESS table, as held by TCRdb, lists in-frame sequences with V and J called but not all clones. Of the missing ones, under half trace to an unresolved V gene in checked studies; the others have no known cause. V and J calls and clone size are copied from that table; D and trimming were computed from the DNA. This sample gives 2 million to 2.5 million clones in total; approximately 96% of them show up just once. Together, the top ten hold roughly 0.13% of the sample.

The cysteine opens and the phenylalanine closes a CDR3 of 15 amino acids. Just CDR3 DNA is preserved here, 45 bases in frame from base 1. Sequences SGHRS (CDR1) and YFSETQ (CDR2) are obtained from the germline V gene. Clipping removes 4 bases from V and 3 bases from J, with 5 as the unmatched junction base count. Recombination linked TRBV5-1 to TRBJ2-3, with 10 junctional bases fitting TRBD2. The source is a man aged 18 to 29 in good health. The sample was naive CD4+ T cells sorted from blood. The label giving this sample's cell subset or site can be read as: CD45RA+ positively selected. Here is the DNA: TGCGCCAGCAGCCTAGCGGGAGTGGGGACAGATACGCAGTATTTT. Its amino acids are CASSLAGVGTDTQYF.